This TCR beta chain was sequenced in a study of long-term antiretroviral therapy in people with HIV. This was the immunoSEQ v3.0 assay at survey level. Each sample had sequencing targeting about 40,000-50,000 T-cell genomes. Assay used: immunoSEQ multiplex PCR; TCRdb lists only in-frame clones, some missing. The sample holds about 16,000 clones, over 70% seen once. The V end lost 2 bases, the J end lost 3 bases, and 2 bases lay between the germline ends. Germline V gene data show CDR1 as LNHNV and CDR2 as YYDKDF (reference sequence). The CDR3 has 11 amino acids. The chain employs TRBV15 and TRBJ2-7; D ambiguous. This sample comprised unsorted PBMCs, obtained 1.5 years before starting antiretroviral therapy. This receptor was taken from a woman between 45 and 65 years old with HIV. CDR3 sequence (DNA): TGTGCCACCAGCAGACACTACGAGCAGTACTTC. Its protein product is CATSRHYEQYF.